This TCR beta chain was found in a study of shared clonotypes between healthy human individuals (dated by TCRdb to the early 2020s). A note on the overall study: Two women and a few men aged 18 to 49 years were included in the cohort. For each donor, CD4 naive and CD4 memory were each run on three plates, CD8 naive on two plates, and CD8 memory on one plate. To estimate repertoire size and how much clonotypes are shared between individuals, the study performed deep sequencing of blood TCR repertoires from about five healthy adults. To increase sequencing depth and limit assay-specific biases, different laboratories used diverse techniques to prepare libraries and sequence TCR repertoires. Leukapheresis yielded between about 0.94 and 9.5 billion PBMCs per donor. Summary of the overall study and its limitations: Pairwise subsampling indicated that sequencing depth was expected to affect the degree of clonotype sharing among donors. When a few donors were compared, the shared fraction of clonotypes was about 5% for naive CD4, 3.5% for naive CD8, 2.3% for memory CD4, and 0.4% for memory CD8. The genetic and exposure-history diversity represented was limited by the small number of donors. Incomplete sequencing was indicated by rarefaction of sorted-subset datasets, despite the large sequencing depth. Sampling was limited to blood, and TCR repertoires in tissue likely differ from TCR repertoires in blood. Naive subsets generally had larger estimated clonotype richness than memory subsets. Compared with non-shared clonotypes, clonotypes shared by all four sorted-subset donors had higher generation probabilities.

On this clone: Its binding antigen is unknown. It has no much larger one-base neighbor in the sample; base qualities were not kept.

For CDR1 and CDR2, the germline V gene (reference sequence) lists SGHKS and YYEKEE. The CDR3 holds 14 amino acids from the cysteine to the phenylalanine. Only the CDR3 part of the read is kept: 42 bases, read in frame from the first base. V loses 0 bases, J loses 3 bases, and the germline ends lie 10 bases apart. TCR CDR3 regions were amplified from genomic DNA by multiplex PCR using the deep immunoSEQ assay. Genomic DNA extracted from each cell subset was distributed evenly over all wells of several immunoSEQ 96-well plates, and each plate served as one replicate. For sorted subsets, each replicate PCR was loaded with 200 ng genomic DNA, equivalent to 25,000 to 35,000 T cell genomes. Purified libraries were quantified with a Qubit 3.0 fluorometer, sized on a Bioanalyzer 2100, and re-quantified with the KAPA Library Quantification kit. Every immunoSEQ 96-well plate was sequenced on a separate single-read 150-cycle Illumina NextSeq 550 flow cell. Per the authors' processing: Because the immunoSEQ output held only junctional sequences and lacked quality scores, the filtering could not match the filtering applied to full-length reads. To assign V/J genes and CDR3, sequences were annotated against IMGT germline references using PyIR, a Python wrapper for IgBLAST v1.9. Reads with weak V/J assignments (E-value above 1e-6), missing CDR3, stop codons, out-of-frame junctions, or ambiguous translated residues were removed. A V3J clonotype was defined by an identical inferred V gene, J gene, and CDR3 amino acid sequence. Percentage overlap between repertoires was computed as shared unique clonotypes divided by the size of the smaller repertoire. Three approaches were used to assess repertoire richness: RTK rarefaction, the Chao1 estimator, and Recon v2.1 estimates of unobserved clonotypes. Generation probabilities for all TCRbeta clonotypes obtained by the gDNA method from a handful of donors were computed using OLGA. TCRdb carries this immuneACCESS record with in-frame sequences only. Its versions omit some clonotypes, under half of them owing to an unresolved V gene in the studies checked, with the rest unexplained. V, J and clone size reflect that table, while D and trimming were determined from the DNA. This sample is represented by some 2,000,000 clones; less than 95% of them were singletons. Together, the top ten hold roughly 1% of the sample.

CD8 naive samples were CD45RO-negative cells positively selected for CCR7, giving a CD45RA+CCR7+ population that excluded TemRA cells. Healthy HIV-negative adults with no recently reported acute infections or vaccinations were included as donors. Every donor was a Caucasian adult residing in Nashville, Tennessee, USA. After blood collection by leukapheresis, PBMCs were isolated using Ficoll-Histopaque density gradient centrifugation and then cryopreserved in the vapor phase of liquid nitrogen. Purity and quantity of every magnetically sorted T cell population were checked by analytical flow cytometry. From each sorted fraction, genomic DNA was isolated and quantified by UV absorbance on a Nanodrop 2000c.

The rearrangement combines TRBV5-5 with TRBJ2-7; the D gene cannot be resolved beyond TRBD1 or TRBD2, each matching 5 bases. Sequenced input: naive CD8+ T cells sorted from blood. In light of the paper, this sample's cell subset or site label describes: CD45RA+CCR7+. The receptor was isolated from a man aged 18 to 30 in good health. The bases read TGTGCCAGCAGCTTGGCGGGGACGGACTACGAGCAGTACTTC. Its protein reads: CASSLAGTDYEQYF.